This T cell receptor beta chain was recovered during a study of T-cell memory formation after mild COVID-19. The V gene end was trimmed by 5 bases and the J gene end by 7 bases; junction bases not matched to a gene: 12. The V gene's germline CDR1 is SGHAT and CDR2 FQNNGV. The CDR3 sequence is 16 residues long. TCR alpha and TCR beta cDNA libraries carrying sample barcodes and UMIs came from 5'RACE with constant-segment primers. Using its own MiXCR run on the 5' RACE reads, TCRdb lists one record per CDR3 protein. The sample consists of fewer than 450,000 distinct CDR3 sequences, around 21% of them appearing once.

Sample: PBMCs or a T cell subset sorted from them (not recorded which). The TCR sequence derives from an adult woman who had mild COVID-19 (a few samples of this study predate the infection). Cell type and time point are not known. The chain carries TRBV11-2 and TRBJ2-1; 9 positions match TRBD1. This chain's CDR3 is CASSAWGTGFENEQFF. The CDR3, as DNA: TGTGCCAGCAGCGCGTGGGGGACAGGGTTTGAGAATGAGCAGTTCTTC.